These 10 T cell receptor beta chains share one sample of origin, sequenced in a study of T cells in women clearing cervical HPV infection. Libraries were prepared by immunoSEQ multiplex PCR; TCRdb keeps only in-frame clonotypes and omits some of them. The listing records 30,000 to 40,000 clones. Material: blood buffy coat. These receptors were taken from a woman aged 18-70 years with a cervical HPV16 infection that either progressed to CIN3+ or cleared (not recorded which).

With regard to this clone: The read terminates 3 residues ahead of where the CDR3 ends, so the germline J gene completes it. The chain links TRBV2 to TRBJ1-1, with a possible D match to TRBD1 (5 bases). The germline V and J ends were trimmed by 7 bases and 4 bases, with 22 bases remaining between them. Looked up from germline, CDR1 is SNHLY and CDR2 is FYNNEI. The CDR3 totals 16 residues. The CDR3 here is CASTTGEGRAGTEAFF. The CDR3 DNA, read in part, is TGTGCCAGCACTACCGGAGAGGGGAGGGCAGGCACTGAA.

Comment on this clone: The sequence runs out 3 residues before the end of the CDR3; the remainder is reconstructed from the germline J gene. This chain uses TRBV5-1 with TRBJ2-3; 7 bases fit TRBD2. The CDR3 consists of 15 residues. In germline, CDR1 is SGHRS, CDR2 YFSETQ. V lost 2 bases and J lost 4; bases outside the gene matches: 7. CDR3 loop: CASSFGAGEADTQYF. CDR3 bases read: TGCGCCAGCAGCTTCGGGGCGGGGGAGGCAGATACG.

CDR3 amino acids: CSASRSTDTQYF. The CDR3 DNA, read in part, is TGCAGTGCTAGCAGAAGCACAGATACG. This chain connects TRBV20-1 to TRBJ2-3; D is uncertain. The read stops 3 residues short of the end of the CDR3; the missing end is completed from the germline J gene. This CDR3 comprises 12 residues. Germline V gene sequence: CDR1 DFQATT, CDR2 SNEGSKA (reference sequence). Trimming cost V 3 bases and J 0 bases, with 4 bases left between them.

Regarding this clone: The CDR3 end is not reached by the read, which stops 3 residues before it; the germline J gene fills it in. This sample also contains other DNA sequences that code for the same CDR3. The chain is built from TRBV5-1 and TRBJ1-1; a possible D gene is TRBD1 (5 bases). The CDR3 length is 16 residues. V lost 5 bases and J lost 2, with 19 bases in between. Germline V gene data show CDR1 as SGHRS and CDR2 as YFSETQ. Here the CDR3 reads CASRHYPQGPNTEAFF. CDR3 DNA, as far as it was read: TGCGCCAGCAGACACTATCCTCAGGGTCCAAACACTGAA. Full variable domain (remainder filled in from reference TRBV5-1 and TRBJ1-1): KAGVTQTPRYLIKTRGQQVTLSCSPISGHRSVSWYQQTPGQGLQFLFEYFSETQRNKGNFPGRFSGRQFSNSRSEMNVSTLELGDSALYLCASRHYPQGPNTEAFFGQGTRLTVV.

In the case of this clone: The read is 3 residues too short to cover the CDR3 end, so that end is filled in from the germline J gene. V gene TRBV5-1 combines with J gene TRBJ1-1; D unclear. The V gene lost 4 bases and the J gene lost 4 bases, with 14 bases spanning the gap. Germline V gives CDR1 SGHRS, CDR2 YFSETQ. The CDR3 extends over 14 amino acids. CDR3: CASSPYGLGTEAFF. CDR3 DNA (partial): TGCGCCAGCAGCCCCTATGGGCTGGGCACTGAA. Based on the CDR3 plus reference TRBV5-1 and TRBJ1-1, the full variable domain is KAGVTQTPRYLIKTRGQQVTLSCSPISGHRSVSWYQQTPGQGLQFLFEYFSETQRNKGNFPGRFSGRQFSNSRSEMNVSTLELGDSALYLCASSPYGLGTEAFFGQGTRLTVV.

About this clone itself: Read data end 3 residues before the CDR3 end; the end is taken from the germline J gene. V usage is TRBV4-2 and J usage is TRBJ1-2; 8 nucleotides line up with TRBD1. J was trimmed by 4 bases and V by 0 bases; bases with no gene match: 10. The CDR3 length is 17 residues. Germline loops: CDR1 LGHNA, CDR2 YNFKEQ. Partial CDR3 DNA: TGTGCCAGCAGCCAAGATCCTTCGGCAGGGGGCTTCTATGGC. This encodes CASSQDPSAGGFYG. The CDR3 reads in full as CASSQDPSAGGFYGYTF.

As for this clone: The read terminates 3 residues before the CDR3 end, so the remaining end is supplied by the germline J gene. This chain joins TRBV6-4 and TRBJ2-3, with D possibly TRBD1 on 7 matching bases. Germline lookup yields CDR1 MRHNA and CDR2 SNTAGT. V was cut by 3 bases and J by 2 bases, with 15 bases left in between. The CDR3 consists of 16 residues. The CDR3 sequence is CASSEVPGGYTDTQYF. The CDR3 bases that were read are TGTGCCAGCAGTGAGGTTCCAGGGGGGTACACAGATACG.

Concerning this clone itself: The sequenced fragment ends 3 residues before the CDR3 boundary, so the rest is inferred from the germline J gene. This chain joins TRBV12-3 or TRBV12-4 and TRBJ2-7; 9 bases match TRBD1. V trimming: 4 bases; J trimming: 4 bases; junction bases outside the gene matches: 11. The CDR3 spans 16 residues. CDR3 DNA (partial): TGTGCCAGCAGTTCCCCGACCGGGACAGGGTATTACGAG. As protein: CASSSPTGTGYYE. The whole CDR3 reads CASSSPTGTGYYEQYF.

To note about this clone: The CDR3 end is not reached by the read, which stops 3 residues before it; the germline J gene fills it in. This chain connects TRBV12-5 to TRBJ1-5; 7 bases are shared with TRBD1. The trim removed 6 bases at V and 2 bases at J, leaving 4 bases unmatched. From germline, CDR1 is LGHNT and CDR2 FRNRAP. The CDR3 has 14 amino acids. CDR3 in amino acids: CASGSGQGNQPQHF. Incomplete CDR3 DNA: TGTGCTAGTGGAAGCGGACAGGGCAATCAGCCC.

Comments on this clone: The read halts 3 residues ahead of the CDR3 end, with the missing end drawn from the germline J gene. The chain is built from TRBV19 and TRBJ1-2; 12 bases line up with TRBD1. The CDR3 spans 15 residues. Germline V gives CDR1 LNHDA, CDR2 SQIVND (reference sequence). CDR3 protein: CASKDTGTGGWSYTF. The sequenced CDR3 bases are TGTGCCAGTAAGGATACCGGGACAGGGGGCTGGAGC.